A selection of T cell receptor beta chains follows, all from one sample in a study of blood T cell repertoires in COVID-19. The assay was immunoSEQ multiplex PCR, and TCRdb's table has in-frame clones only and misses some. The table includes a few hundred thousand clones, 80% to 90% detected once. Sequencing input: PBMCs or T cells enriched from blood (not recorded which). The receptors were gathered from a man younger than 30 who had recovered from COVID-19. CDR3s include the opening cysteine and the closing phenylalanine or tryptophan. A D gene is named only where the DNA matches it firmly. Some rows mark clone size as missing; the rest say once, few, many or name a class of expanded clone.

v_call: TRBV5-6; clone_size: NA; d_call: TRBD1; j_call: TRBJ1-1; cdr3_aa: CASAPQGAATEAFF; cdr3_nt: TGTGCCAGCGCTCCCCAGGGGGCCGCCACTGAAGCTTTCTTT
v_call: TRBV21-1; clone_size: NA; d_call: NA; j_call: TRBJ2-3; cdr3_aa: CASTRASGGRSTDTQYF; cdr3_nt: TGTGCCAGCACCAGGGCTAGCGGGGGGCGGAGCACAGATACGCAGTATTTT
v_call: TRBV9; clone_size: NA; d_call: NA; j_call: TRBJ2-5; cdr3_aa: CASSAGEQETQYF; cdr3_nt: TGTGCCAGCAGCGCCGGAGAGCAAGAGACCCAGTACTTC
v_call: TRBV7-9; clone_size: NA; d_call: NA; j_call: TRBJ2-1; cdr3_aa: CASTRGRGSPPHNEQFF; cdr3_nt: TGTGCCAGCACCCGGGGGAGGGGGAGTCCCCCCCACAATGAGCAGTTCTTC
v_call: TRBV3-1/TRBV3-2; clone_size: NA; d_call: TRBD2; j_call: TRBJ2-1; cdr3_aa: CASSHSGSGRGEQFF; cdr3_nt: TGTGCCAGCAGCCATAGTGGTAGCGGGAGGGGTGAGCAGTTCTTC
v_call: TRBV20-1; clone_size: NA; d_call: NA; j_call: TRBJ1-1; cdr3_aa: CSARSNEAFF; cdr3_nt: TGCAGTGCTAGGTCCAATGAAGCTTTCTTT
v_call: TRBV7-8; clone_size: NA; d_call: TRBD1; j_call: TRBJ2-1; cdr3_aa: CASTKGQYNEQFF; cdr3_nt: TGTGCCAGCACAAAGGGACAGTACAATGAGCAGTTCTTC
v_call: TRBV6-5; clone_size: NA; d_call: TRBD2; j_call: TRBJ2-2; cdr3_aa: CATGIAGNTGELFF; cdr3_nt: TGTGCCACTGGCATAGCGGGGAACACCGGGGAGCTGTTTTTT
v_call: TRBV18; clone_size: NA; d_call: NA; j_call: TRBJ2-1; cdr3_aa: CASSPSSREYNEQFF; cdr3_nt: TGTGCCAGCTCACCCTCATCAAGGGAGTACAATGAGCAGTTCTTC
v_call: TRBV4-1; clone_size: NA; d_call: TRBD2; j_call: TRBJ2-3; cdr3_aa: CASSEMAGGASDTQYF; cdr3_nt: TGCGCCAGCAGCGAAATGGCCGGGGGGGCGTCAGATACGCAGTATTTT
v_call: TRBV10-3; clone_size: once; d_call: NA; j_call: TRBJ2-1; cdr3_aa: CAINSGSNGEQFF; cdr3_nt: TGTGCCATCAATTCCGGGAGTAACGGTGAGCAGTTCTTC
v_call: TRBV15; clone_size: NA; d_call: TRBD1; j_call: TRBJ2-7; cdr3_aa: CATSRDIGTGGYEQYF; cdr3_nt: TGTGCCACCAGCAGAGATATAGGAACAGGGGGCTACGAGCAGTACTTC
v_call: TRBV11-2; clone_size: NA; d_call: TRBD1; j_call: TRBJ2-7; cdr3_aa: CASSLEAGGYYEQYF; cdr3_nt: TGTGCCAGCAGCTTAGAGGCAGGGGGCTATTACGAGCAGTACTTC
v_call: TRBV24-1; clone_size: NA; d_call: TRBD2; j_call: TRBJ2-1; cdr3_aa: CATSEGGSGTYNEQFF; cdr3_nt: TGTGCCACCAGTGAAGGAGGTAGCGGGACCTACAATGAGCAGTTCTTC
v_call: TRBV6-2/TRBV6-3; clone_size: NA; d_call: NA; j_call: TRBJ1-2; cdr3_aa: CASRPTGSYGYTF; cdr3_nt: TGTGCCAGCAGGCCTACAGGGAGCTATGGCTACACCTTC
v_call: TRBV25-1; clone_size: NA; d_call: NA; j_call: TRBJ2-1; cdr3_aa: CASSEQGNEQFF; cdr3_nt: TGTGCCAGCAGTGAGCAGGGCAATGAGCAGTTCTTC
v_call: TRBV30; clone_size: NA; d_call: NA; j_call: TRBJ1-1; cdr3_aa: CAWSVKGMRSTEAFF; cdr3_nt: TGTGCCTGGAGTGTAAAGGGGATGAGAAGCACTGAAGCTTTCTTT
v_call: TRBV5-1; clone_size: NA; d_call: TRBD2; j_call: TRBJ2-2; cdr3_aa: CASSLVGLATGELFF; cdr3_nt: TGCGCCAGCAGCTTGGTTGGACTAGCAACCGGGGAGCTGTTTTTT
v_call: TRBV6-5; clone_size: NA; d_call: NA; j_call: TRBJ2-1; cdr3_aa: CASSYSAGYLYNEQFF; cdr3_nt: TGTGCCAGCAGTTACTCCGCGGGATACCTTTACAATGAGCAGTTCTTC
v_call: TRBV2; clone_size: NA; d_call: NA; j_call: TRBJ2-6; cdr3_aa: CAIQKGSSGANVLTF; cdr3_nt: TGTGCCATACAGAAAGGGAGCTCTGGGGCCAACGTCCTGACTTTC
v_call: TRBV5-6; clone_size: NA; d_call: NA; j_call: TRBJ2-3; cdr3_aa: CASSTGTLTDTQYF; cdr3_nt: TGTGCCAGCAGCACCGGGACACTCACAGATACGCAGTATTTT
v_call: TRBV5-8; clone_size: once; d_call: NA; j_call: TRBJ2-1; cdr3_aa: CASSLSGSSYNEQFF; cdr3_nt: TGTGCCAGCAGCTTAAGCGGAAGCTCCTACAATGAGCAGTTCTTC
v_call: TRBV2; clone_size: few; d_call: TRBD1; j_call: TRBJ2-7; cdr3_aa: CASRVGTGNSYEQYF; cdr3_nt: TGTGCCAGCAGGGTTGGGACAGGGAACTCCTACGAGCAGTACTTC
v_call: TRBV13; clone_size: NA; d_call: TRBD1; j_call: TRBJ1-5; cdr3_aa: CASSRGQGTNQPQHF; cdr3_nt: TGTGCCAGCAGCCGGGGACAGGGGACCAATCAGCCCCAGCATTTT
v_call: TRBV19; clone_size: NA; d_call: TRBD1; j_call: TRBJ1-2; cdr3_aa: CASSIDTSRTGGGLYGYTF; cdr3_nt: TGTGCCAGTAGTATCGATACCTCTCGGACAGGGGGCGGACTCTATGGCTACACCTTC
v_call: TRBV6-5; clone_size: once; d_call: TRBD2; j_call: TRBJ2-7; cdr3_aa: CASSYLGLAGGYEQYF; cdr3_nt: TGTGCCAGCAGTTACCTTGGACTAGCGGGGGGCTACGAGCAGTACTTC
v_call: TRBV11-3; clone_size: NA; d_call: TRBD1; j_call: TRBJ1-1; cdr3_aa: CASSPGQGISEAFF; cdr3_nt: TGTGCCAGCAGCCCTGGACAGGGTATCTCTGAAGCTTTCTTT
v_call: TRBV3-1/TRBV3-2; clone_size: NA; d_call: NA; j_call: TRBJ1-2; cdr3_aa: CASSRSQDVYGYTF; cdr3_nt: TGTGCCAGCAGCAGGTCTCAGGATGTCTATGGCTACACCTTC
v_call: TRBV1; clone_size: NA; d_call: NA; j_call: TRBJ2-7; cdr3_aa: CTSSQPRLAKSYEQYF; cdr3_nt: TGCACCAGCAGCCAACCTAGACTAGCAAAGAGCTACGAGCAGTACTTC
v_call: TRBV27; clone_size: NA; d_call: TRBD1; j_call: TRBJ2-7; cdr3_aa: CASRDRDRAYEQYF; cdr3_nt: TGTGCCAGCAGAGACCGGGACAGAGCCTACGAGCAGTACTTC
v_call: TRBV5-6; clone_size: NA; d_call: TRBD1; j_call: TRBJ1-2; cdr3_aa: CASSFRDRAYGYTF; cdr3_nt: TGTGCCAGCAGCTTTCGCGACAGGGCCTATGGCTACACCTTC
v_call: TRBV11-2; clone_size: NA; d_call: NA; j_call: TRBJ2-7; cdr3_aa: CASSLDKPRRTLNYEQYF; cdr3_nt: TGTGCCAGCAGCTTAGATAAACCCCGCCGGACACTAAACTACGAGCAGTACTTC
v_call: TRBV7-9; clone_size: NA; d_call: TRBD1; j_call: TRBJ1-5; cdr3_aa: CASSLGTGGRQPQHF; cdr3_nt: TGTGCCAGCAGCTTAGGGACAGGGGGCAGGCAGCCCCAGCATTTT
v_call: TRBV25-1; clone_size: few; d_call: TRBD2; j_call: TRBJ2-7; cdr3_aa: CASGGTSGGERVYEQYF; cdr3_nt: TGTGCCAGCGGAGGGACTAGCGGAGGGGAAAGGGTCTACGAGCAGTACTTC
v_call: TRBV9; clone_size: NA; d_call: TRBD2; j_call: TRBJ2-1; cdr3_aa: CASSVMGGGPSNEQFF; cdr3_nt: TGTGCCAGCAGCGTAATGGGGGGAGGGCCTAGCAATGAGCAGTTCTTC
v_call: TRBV7-3; clone_size: NA; d_call: NA; j_call: TRBJ2-5; cdr3_aa: CASSSPGARETQYF; cdr3_nt: TGTGCCAGCAGCTCACCGGGAGCGCGGGAGACCCAGTACTTC
v_call: TRBV28; clone_size: NA; d_call: TRBD1; j_call: TRBJ1-1; cdr3_aa: CASRQGVSYGLNTEAFF; cdr3_nt: TGTGCCAGCAGACAGGGGGTTTCATATGGGTTGAACACTGAAGCTTTCTTT
v_call: TRBV5-8; clone_size: NA; d_call: NA; j_call: TRBJ1-5; cdr3_aa: CASSLTGAPNQPQHF; cdr3_nt: TGTGCCAGCAGCTTGACTGGGGCACCTAATCAGCCCCAGCATTTT
v_call: TRBV27; clone_size: NA; d_call: NA; j_call: TRBJ1-6; cdr3_aa: CASSSAQENSPLHF; cdr3_nt: TGTGCCAGCAGTTCGGCCCAGGAAAATTCACCCCTCCACTTT
v_call: TRBV7-2; clone_size: NA; d_call: TRBD1; j_call: TRBJ2-7; cdr3_aa: CASSLDRGEHYEQYF; cdr3_nt: TGTGCCAGCAGCTTAGACAGGGGGGAACACTACGAGCAGTACTTC
v_call: TRBV5-4; clone_size: NA; d_call: TRBD1; j_call: TRBJ1-3; cdr3_aa: CASSFQGAAGNTIYF; cdr3_nt: TGTGCCAGCAGCTTTCAGGGGGCGGCTGGAAACACCATATATTTT
v_call: TRBV5-6; clone_size: NA; d_call: NA; j_call: TRBJ2-4; cdr3_aa: CASSLSGWEEAKNIQYF; cdr3_nt: TGTGCCAGCAGCTTGAGTGGGTGGGAGGAGGCCAAAAACATTCAGTACTTC
v_call: TRBV5-1; clone_size: NA; d_call: NA; j_call: TRBJ2-2; cdr3_aa: CASSPQGYIDTTNTGELFF; cdr3_nt: TGCGCCAGCAGCCCGCAGGGCTATATAGACACAACGAACACCGGGGAGCTGTTTTTT
v_call: TRBV4-1; clone_size: NA; d_call: TRBD2; j_call: TRBJ2-1; cdr3_aa: CASSQDNIAGGKQFF; cdr3_nt: TGCGCCAGCAGCCAAGATAACATAGCGGGAGGAAAGCAGTTCTTC
v_call: TRBV2; clone_size: NA; d_call: NA; j_call: TRBJ1-1; cdr3_aa: CASTWRGNTEAFF; cdr3_nt: TGTGCCAGCACCTGGAGGGGGAACACTGAAGCTTTCTTT
v_call: TRBV19; clone_size: NA; d_call: NA; j_call: TRBJ2-7; cdr3_aa: CASSTGLLPYEQYF; cdr3_nt: TGTGCCAGTAGTACGGGACTGCTCCCCTACGAGCAGTACTTC
v_call: TRBV5-1; clone_size: NA; d_call: TRBD2; j_call: TRBJ2-7; cdr3_aa: CASSFTSEGTYEQYF; cdr3_nt: TGCGCCAGCAGCTTCACTAGCGAGGGAACCTACGAGCAGTACTTC
v_call: TRBV4-1; clone_size: few; d_call: NA; j_call: TRBJ2-2; cdr3_aa: CASSRQMGANTGELFF; cdr3_nt: TGCGCCAGCAGCCGTCAAATGGGGGCCAACACCGGGGAGCTGTTTTTT
v_call: TRBV19; clone_size: NA; d_call: TRBD2; j_call: TRBJ2-3; cdr3_aa: CASSRSGTSAATDTQYF; cdr3_nt: TGTGCCAGTAGTCGATCAGGGACTAGCGCCGCCACAGATACGCAGTATTTT
v_call: TRBV20-1; clone_size: NA; d_call: NA; j_call: TRBJ2-7; cdr3_aa: CSGTPTYEQYF; cdr3_nt: TGCAGTGGGACTCCCACCTACGAGCAGTACTTC
v_call: TRBV3-1/TRBV3-2; clone_size: NA; d_call: NA; j_call: TRBJ1-2; cdr3_aa: CASSQDFAAGYSGYTF; cdr3_nt: TGTGCCAGCAGCCAAGATTTTGCAGCCGGGTATAGCGGCTACACCTTC
v_call: TRBV6-5; clone_size: NA; d_call: TRBD1; j_call: TRBJ1-2; cdr3_aa: CASKRDSLYGYTF; cdr3_nt: TGTGCCAGCAAACGGGACAGCTTATATGGCTACACCTTC
v_call: TRBV9; clone_size: NA; d_call: NA; j_call: TRBJ2-1; cdr3_aa: CASSANYNEQFF; cdr3_nt: TGTGCCAGCAGCGCAAACTATAATGAGCAGTTCTTC